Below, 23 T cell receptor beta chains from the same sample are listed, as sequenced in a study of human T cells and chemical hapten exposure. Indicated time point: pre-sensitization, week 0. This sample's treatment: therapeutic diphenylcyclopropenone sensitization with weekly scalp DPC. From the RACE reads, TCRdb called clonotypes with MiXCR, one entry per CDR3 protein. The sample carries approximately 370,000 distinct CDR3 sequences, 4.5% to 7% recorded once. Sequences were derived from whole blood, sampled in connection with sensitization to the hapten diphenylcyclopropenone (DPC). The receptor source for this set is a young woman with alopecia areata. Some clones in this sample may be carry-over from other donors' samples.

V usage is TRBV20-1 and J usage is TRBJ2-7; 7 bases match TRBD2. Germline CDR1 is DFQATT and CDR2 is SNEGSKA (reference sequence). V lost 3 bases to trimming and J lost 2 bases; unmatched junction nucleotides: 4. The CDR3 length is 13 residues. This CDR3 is CSARRGGTYEQYF. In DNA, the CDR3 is TGCAGTGCTAGGCGCGGGGGAACCTACGAGCAGTACTTC.

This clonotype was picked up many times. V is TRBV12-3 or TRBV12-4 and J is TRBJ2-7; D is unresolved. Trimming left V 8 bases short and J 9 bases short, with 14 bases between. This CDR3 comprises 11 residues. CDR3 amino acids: CASLADGVQYF. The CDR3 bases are TGTGCCAGCTTGGCAGACGGCGTGCAGTACTTC.

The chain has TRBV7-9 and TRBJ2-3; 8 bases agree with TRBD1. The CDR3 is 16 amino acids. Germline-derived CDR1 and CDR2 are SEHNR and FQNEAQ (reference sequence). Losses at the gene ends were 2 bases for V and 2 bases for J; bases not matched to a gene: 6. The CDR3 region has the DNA TGTGCCAGCAGCTTAACGACAGGGGACTTCACAGATACGCAGTATTTT. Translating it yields CASSLTTGDFTDTQYF.

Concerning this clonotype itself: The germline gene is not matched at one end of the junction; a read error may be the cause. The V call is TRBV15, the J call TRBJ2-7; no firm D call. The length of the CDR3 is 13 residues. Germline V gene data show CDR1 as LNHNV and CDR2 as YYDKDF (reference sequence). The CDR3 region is CATSREVWEEQYF. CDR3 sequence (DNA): TGTGCCACCAGTAGAGAAGTATGGGAAGAGCAGTACTTC.

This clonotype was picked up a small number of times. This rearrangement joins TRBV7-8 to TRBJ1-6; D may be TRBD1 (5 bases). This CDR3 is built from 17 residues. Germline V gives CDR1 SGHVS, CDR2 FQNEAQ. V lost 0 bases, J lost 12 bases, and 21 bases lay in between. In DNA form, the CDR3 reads TGTGCCAGCAGCTTAGCGCGCGTCTCAGGGTGGAATATACCCCTCCACTTT. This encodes CASSLARVSGWNIPLHF.

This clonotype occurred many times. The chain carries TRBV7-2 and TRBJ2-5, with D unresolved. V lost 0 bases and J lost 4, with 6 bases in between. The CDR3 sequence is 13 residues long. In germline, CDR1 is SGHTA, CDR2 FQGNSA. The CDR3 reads CASSLAAGETQYF. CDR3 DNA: TGTGCCAGCAGCTTAGCGGCCGGAGAGACCCAGTACTTC.

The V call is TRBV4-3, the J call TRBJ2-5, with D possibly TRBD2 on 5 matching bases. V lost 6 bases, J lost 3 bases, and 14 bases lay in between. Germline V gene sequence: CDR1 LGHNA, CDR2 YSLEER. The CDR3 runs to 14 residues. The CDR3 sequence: CASSYSGGEETQYF. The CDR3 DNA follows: TGCGCCAGCAGTTACTCCGGAGGAGAAGAGACCCAGTACTTC.

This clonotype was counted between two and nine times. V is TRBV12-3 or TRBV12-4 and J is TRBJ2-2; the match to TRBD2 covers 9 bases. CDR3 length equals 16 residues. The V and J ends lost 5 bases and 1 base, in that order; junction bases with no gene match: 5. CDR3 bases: TGTGCCAGCAGTCCCAGTAGCGGGGGGAACACCGGGGAGCTGTTTTTT. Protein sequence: CASSPSSGGNTGELFF.

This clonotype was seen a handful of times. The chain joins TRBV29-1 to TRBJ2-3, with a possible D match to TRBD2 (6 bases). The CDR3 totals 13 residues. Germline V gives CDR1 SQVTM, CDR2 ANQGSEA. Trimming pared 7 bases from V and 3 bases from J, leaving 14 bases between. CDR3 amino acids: CSAPEGSTDTQYF. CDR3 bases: TGCAGCGCCCCGGAGGGCAGTACAGATACGCAGTATTTT.

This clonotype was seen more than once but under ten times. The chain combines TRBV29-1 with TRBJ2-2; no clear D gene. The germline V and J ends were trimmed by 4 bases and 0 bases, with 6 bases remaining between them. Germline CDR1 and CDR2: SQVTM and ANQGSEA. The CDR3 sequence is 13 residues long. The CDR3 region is CSVAIANTGELFF. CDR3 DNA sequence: TGCAGCGTTGCGATAGCGAACACCGGGGAGCTGTTTTTT.

This CDR3 is CASSFSLADLLPTNNEQFF. In nucleotides, the CDR3 is TGTGCCAGCAGCTTTTCCCTAGCGGACTTACTCCCGACTAACAATGAGCAGTTCTTC. This chain joins TRBV5-6 and TRBJ2-1; 7 nucleotides line up with TRBD2. Germline V CDR1 and CDR2: SGHDT, YYEEEE. V gave up 2 bases and J gave up 5 bases; unmatched junction bases: 19. This CDR3 is 19 amino acids long.

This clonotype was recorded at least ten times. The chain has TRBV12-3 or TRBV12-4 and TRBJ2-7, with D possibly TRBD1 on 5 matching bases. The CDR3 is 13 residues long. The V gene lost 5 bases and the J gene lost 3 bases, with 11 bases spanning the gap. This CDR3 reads CASSDETVYEQYF. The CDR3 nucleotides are TGTGCCAGCAGTGACGAGACAGTCTACGAGCAGTACTTC.

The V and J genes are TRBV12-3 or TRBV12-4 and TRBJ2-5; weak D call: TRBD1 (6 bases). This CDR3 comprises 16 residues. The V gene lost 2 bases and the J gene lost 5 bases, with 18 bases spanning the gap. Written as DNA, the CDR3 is TGTGCCAGCAGTTTAAACCCCAGGGGTGGGGGCGAGACCCAGTACTTC. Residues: CASSLNPRGGGETQYF.

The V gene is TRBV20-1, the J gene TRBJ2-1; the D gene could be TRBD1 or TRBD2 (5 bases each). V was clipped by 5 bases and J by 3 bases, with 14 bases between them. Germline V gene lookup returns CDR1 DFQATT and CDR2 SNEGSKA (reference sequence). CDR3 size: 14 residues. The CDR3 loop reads CSAFRRGDYNEQFF. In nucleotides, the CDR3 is TGCAGTGCTTTTCGTCGAGGGGACTACAATGAGCAGTTCTTC.

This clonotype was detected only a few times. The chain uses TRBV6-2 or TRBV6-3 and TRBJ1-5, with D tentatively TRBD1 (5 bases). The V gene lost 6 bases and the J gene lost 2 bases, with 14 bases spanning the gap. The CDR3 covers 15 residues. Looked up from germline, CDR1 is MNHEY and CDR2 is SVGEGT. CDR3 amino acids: CASRPGGGGNQPQHF. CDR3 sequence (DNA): TGTGCCAGCAGGCCTGGTGGGGGGGGCAATCAGCCCCAGCATTTT.

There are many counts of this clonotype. The CDR3 protein is CASSQDRYEQYF. CDR3 bases: TGTGCCAGCTCGCAGGACCGCTACGAGCAGTACTTC. J is TRBJ2-7 and V is TRBV18; D call uncertain. CDR3 length: 12 amino acids. From germline, CDR1 is KGHSH and CDR2 LQKENI. Between the trimmed V and J ends, which lost 6 bases and 3 bases, there was a span of 9 bases.

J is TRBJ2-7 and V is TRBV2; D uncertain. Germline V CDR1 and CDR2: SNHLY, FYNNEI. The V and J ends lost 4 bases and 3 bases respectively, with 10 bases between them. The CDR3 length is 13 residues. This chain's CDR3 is CASSGSTFYEQYF. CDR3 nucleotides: TGTGCCAGCAGTGGTTCCACCTTCTACGAGCAGTACTTC. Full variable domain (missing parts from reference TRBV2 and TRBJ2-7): EPEVTQTPSHQVTQMGQEVILRCVPISNHLYFYWYRQILGQKVEFLVSFYNNEISEKSEIFDDQFSVERPDGSNFTLKIRSTKLEDSAMYFCASSGSTFYEQYFGPGTRLTVT.

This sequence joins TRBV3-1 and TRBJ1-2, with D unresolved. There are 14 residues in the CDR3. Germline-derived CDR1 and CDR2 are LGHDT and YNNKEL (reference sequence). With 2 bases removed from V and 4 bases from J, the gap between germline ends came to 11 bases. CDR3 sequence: CASSQSPEGYGYTF. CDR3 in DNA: TGTGCCAGCAGCCAATCTCCGGAAGGCTATGGCTACACCTTC.

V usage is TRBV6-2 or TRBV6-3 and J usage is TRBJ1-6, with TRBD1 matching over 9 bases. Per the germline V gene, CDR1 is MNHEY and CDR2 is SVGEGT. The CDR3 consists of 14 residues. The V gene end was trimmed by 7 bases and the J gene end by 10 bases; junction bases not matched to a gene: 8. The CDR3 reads CASTEQGARSPLHF. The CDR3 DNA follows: TGTGCCAGCACCGAACAGGGGGCGCGATCACCCCTCCACTTT.

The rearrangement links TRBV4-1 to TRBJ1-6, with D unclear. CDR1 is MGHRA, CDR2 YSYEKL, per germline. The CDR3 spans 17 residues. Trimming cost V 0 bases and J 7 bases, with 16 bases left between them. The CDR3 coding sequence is TGCGCCAGCAGCCAAGAACCCGGACGCTTGGGGAATTCACCCCTCCACTTT. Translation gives CASSQEPGRLGNSPLHF.

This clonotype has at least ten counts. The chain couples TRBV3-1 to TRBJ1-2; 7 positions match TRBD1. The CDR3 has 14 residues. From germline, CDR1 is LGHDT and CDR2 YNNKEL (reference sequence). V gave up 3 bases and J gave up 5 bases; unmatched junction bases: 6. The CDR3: CASSQATTGYGYTF. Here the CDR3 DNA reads TGTGCCAGCAGCCAGGCAACGACAGGGTATGGCTACACCTTC.

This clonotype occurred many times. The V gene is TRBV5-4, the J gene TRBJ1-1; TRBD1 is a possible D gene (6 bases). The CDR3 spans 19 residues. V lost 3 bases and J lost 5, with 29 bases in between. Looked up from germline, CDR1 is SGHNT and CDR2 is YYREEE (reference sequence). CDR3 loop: CASSSAGATGRGAGTEAFF. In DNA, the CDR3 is TGTGCCAGCAGCTCCGCGGGCGCCACAGGGAGGGGCGCGGGAACTGAAGCTTTCTTT.

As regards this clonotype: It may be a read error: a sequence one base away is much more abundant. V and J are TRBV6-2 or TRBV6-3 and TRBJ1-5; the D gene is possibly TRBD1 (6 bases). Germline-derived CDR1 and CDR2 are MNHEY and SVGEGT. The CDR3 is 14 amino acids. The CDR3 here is CATREGGSNRPQHF. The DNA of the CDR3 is TGTGCCACCAGGGAGGGGGGGAGCAATCGGCCCCAGCATTTT.